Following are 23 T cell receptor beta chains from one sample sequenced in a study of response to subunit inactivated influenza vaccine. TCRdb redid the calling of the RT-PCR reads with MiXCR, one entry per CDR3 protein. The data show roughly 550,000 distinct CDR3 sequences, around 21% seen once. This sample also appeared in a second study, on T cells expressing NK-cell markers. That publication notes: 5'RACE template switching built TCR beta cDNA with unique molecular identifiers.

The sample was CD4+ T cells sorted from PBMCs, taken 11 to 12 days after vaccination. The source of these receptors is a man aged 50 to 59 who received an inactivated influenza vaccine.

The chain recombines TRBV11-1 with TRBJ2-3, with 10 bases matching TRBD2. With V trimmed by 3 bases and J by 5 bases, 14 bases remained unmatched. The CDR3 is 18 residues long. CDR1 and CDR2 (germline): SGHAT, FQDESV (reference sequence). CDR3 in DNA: TGTGCCAGCAGCTTGATTACAAGCGGGAGGGCCTTTGGAGATACGCAGTATTTT. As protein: CASSLITSGRAFGDTQYF.

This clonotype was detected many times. This CDR3 is CASSQDLAGGADTQYF. CDR3 coding DNA: TGCGCCAGCAGCCAAGATCTAGCGGGGGGGGCAGATACGCAGTATTTT. V gene TRBV4-3 combines with J gene TRBJ2-3, with 12 nucleotides matching TRBD2. Per germline, CDR1 LGHNA and CDR2 YSLEER. The ends lost 0 bases at V and 4 bases at J; junction bases unmatched: 2. CDR3 length equals 16 residues.

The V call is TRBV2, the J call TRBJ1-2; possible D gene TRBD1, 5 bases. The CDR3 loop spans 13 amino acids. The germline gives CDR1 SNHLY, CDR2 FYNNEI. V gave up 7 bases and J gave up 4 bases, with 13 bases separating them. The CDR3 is CASKVDRTYGYTF. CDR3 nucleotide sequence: TGTGCCAGCAAAGTTGACAGAACCTATGGCTACACCTTC.

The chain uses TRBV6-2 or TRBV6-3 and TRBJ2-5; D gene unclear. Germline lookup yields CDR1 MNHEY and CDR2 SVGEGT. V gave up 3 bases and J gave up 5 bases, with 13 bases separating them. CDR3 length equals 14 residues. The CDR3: CASSYSQKLETQYF. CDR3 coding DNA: TGTGCCAGCAGTTATTCGCAGAAGCTGGAGACCCAGTACTTC.

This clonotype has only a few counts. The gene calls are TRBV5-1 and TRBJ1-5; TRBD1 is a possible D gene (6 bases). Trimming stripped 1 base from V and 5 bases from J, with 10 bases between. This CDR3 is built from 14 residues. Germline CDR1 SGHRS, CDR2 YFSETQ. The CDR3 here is CASSLTGLDQPQHF. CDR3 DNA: TGCGCCAGCAGCTTGACAGGGTTGGATCAGCCCCAGCATTTT.

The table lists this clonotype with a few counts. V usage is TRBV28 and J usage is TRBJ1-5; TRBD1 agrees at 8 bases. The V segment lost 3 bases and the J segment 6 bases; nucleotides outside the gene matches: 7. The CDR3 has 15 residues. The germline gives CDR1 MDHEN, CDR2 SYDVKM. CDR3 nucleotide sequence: TGTGCCAGCAGTTTGGTAAGGACAGGGCCTCAGCCCCAGCATTTT. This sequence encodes CASSLVRTGPQPQHF.

CDR3 DNA: TGTGCCAGCAGGTCGCGGGACAGGAACACTGAAGCTTTCTTT. Amino acid sequence: CASRSRDRNTEAFF. This chain joins TRBV12-3 or TRBV12-4 and TRBJ1-1, with 7 bases lining up with TRBD1. This CDR3 spans 14 amino acids. V shed 6 bases, J shed 1 base, and the junction held 5 bases outside the gene matches.

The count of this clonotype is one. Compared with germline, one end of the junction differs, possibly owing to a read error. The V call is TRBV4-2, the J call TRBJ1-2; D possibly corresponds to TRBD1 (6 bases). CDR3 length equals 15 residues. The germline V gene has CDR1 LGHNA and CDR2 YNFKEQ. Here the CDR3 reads CASSQDTGSNYGYIF. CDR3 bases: TGTGCCAGCAGCCAAGACACAGGGTCTAACTATGGCTACATCTTC.

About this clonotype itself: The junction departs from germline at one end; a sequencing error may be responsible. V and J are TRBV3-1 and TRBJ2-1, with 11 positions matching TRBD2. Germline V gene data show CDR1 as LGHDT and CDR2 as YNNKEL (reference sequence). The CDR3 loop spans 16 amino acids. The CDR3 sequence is CASSSTSGGRFNGQFF. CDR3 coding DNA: TGTGCCAGCAGCTCCACTAGCGGGGGCCGGTTTAATGGGCAGTTCTTC.

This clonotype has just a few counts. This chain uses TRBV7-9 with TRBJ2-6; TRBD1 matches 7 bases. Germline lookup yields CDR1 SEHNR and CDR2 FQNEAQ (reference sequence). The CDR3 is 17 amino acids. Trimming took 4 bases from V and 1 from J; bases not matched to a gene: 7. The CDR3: CASSSGGHRSGANVLTF. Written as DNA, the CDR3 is TGTGCCAGCAGCTCAGGGGGACACAGGTCTGGGGCCAACGTCCTGACTTTC.

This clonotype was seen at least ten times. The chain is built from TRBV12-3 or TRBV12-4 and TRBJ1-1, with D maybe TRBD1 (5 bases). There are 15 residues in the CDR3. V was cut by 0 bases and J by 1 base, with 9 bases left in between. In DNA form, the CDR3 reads TGTGCCAGCAGTTTAGCGCAGGGTGGGAACACTGAAGCTTTCTTT. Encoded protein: CASSLAQGGNTEAFF.

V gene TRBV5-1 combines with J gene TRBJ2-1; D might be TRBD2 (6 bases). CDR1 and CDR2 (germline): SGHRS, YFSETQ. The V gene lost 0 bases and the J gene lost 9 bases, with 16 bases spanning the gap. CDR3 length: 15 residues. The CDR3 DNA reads TGCGCCAGCAGCTTGGTCCGTTCTAGCGAGTTTGAGCAGTTCTTC. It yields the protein CASSLVRSSEFEQFF. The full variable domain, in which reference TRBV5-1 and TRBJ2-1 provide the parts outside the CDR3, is KAGVTQTPRYLIKTRGQQVTLSCSPISGHRSVSWYQQTPGQGLQFLFEYFSETQRNKGNFPGRFSGRQFSNSRSEMNVSTLELGDSALYLCASSLVRSSEFEQFFGPGTRLTVL.

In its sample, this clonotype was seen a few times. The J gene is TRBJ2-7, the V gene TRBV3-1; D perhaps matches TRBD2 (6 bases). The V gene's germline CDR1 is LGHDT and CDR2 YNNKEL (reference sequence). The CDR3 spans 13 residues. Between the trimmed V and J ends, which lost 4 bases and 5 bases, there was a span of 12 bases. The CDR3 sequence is CASSPGWGDEQYF. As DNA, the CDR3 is TGTGCCAGCAGCCCCGGTTGGGGGGACGAGCAGTACTTC.

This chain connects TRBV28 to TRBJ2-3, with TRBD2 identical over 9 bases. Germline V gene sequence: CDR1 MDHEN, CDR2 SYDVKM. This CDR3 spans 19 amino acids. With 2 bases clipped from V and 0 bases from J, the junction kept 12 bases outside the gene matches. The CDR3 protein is CASSLVWASGTPSTDTQYF. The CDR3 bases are TGTGCCAGCAGTTTAGTTTGGGCTAGCGGGACCCCTAGCACAGATACGCAGTATTTT.

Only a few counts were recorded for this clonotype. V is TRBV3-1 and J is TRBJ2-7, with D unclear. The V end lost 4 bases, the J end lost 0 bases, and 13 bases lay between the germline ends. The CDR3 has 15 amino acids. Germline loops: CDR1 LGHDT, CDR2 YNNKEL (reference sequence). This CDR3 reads CASSPRLVSSYEQYF. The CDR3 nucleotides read TGTGCCAGCAGCCCCCGTTTAGTGAGCTCCTACGAGCAGTACTTC.

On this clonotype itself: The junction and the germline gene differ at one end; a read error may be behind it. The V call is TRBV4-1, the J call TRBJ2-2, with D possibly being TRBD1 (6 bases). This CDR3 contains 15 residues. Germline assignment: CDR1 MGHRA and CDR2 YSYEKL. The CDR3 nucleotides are TGCGCCAGCAGCCAAGATAGGGGGAACCCCGGGGAGCTGTTTTTT. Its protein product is CASSQDRGNPGELFF.

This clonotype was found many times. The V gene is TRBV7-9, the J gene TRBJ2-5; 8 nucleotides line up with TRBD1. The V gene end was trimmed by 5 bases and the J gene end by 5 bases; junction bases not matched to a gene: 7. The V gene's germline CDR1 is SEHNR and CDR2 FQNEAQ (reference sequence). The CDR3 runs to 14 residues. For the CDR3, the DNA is TGTGCCAGCAGCGCCGACAGGGGATCGGAGACCCAGTACTTC. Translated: CASSADRGSETQYF.

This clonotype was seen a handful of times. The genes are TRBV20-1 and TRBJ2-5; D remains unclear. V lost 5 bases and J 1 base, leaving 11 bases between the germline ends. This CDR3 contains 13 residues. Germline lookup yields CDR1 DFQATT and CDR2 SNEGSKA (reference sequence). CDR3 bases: TGCAGTGCTCTATGGCAGATCCAAGAGACCCAGTACTTC. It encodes CSALWQIQETQYF.

The CDR3 DNA follows: TGCAGTGCTAGGGCTAGCGGCACAGATACGCAGTATTTT. Translated: CSARASGTDTQYF. The chain is built from TRBV20-1 and TRBJ2-3; D may be TRBD2 (6 bases). Germline lookup yields CDR1 DFQATT and CDR2 SNEGSKA (reference sequence). The CDR3 extends over 13 amino acids. V was cut by 3 bases and J by 1 base, with 8 bases left in between.

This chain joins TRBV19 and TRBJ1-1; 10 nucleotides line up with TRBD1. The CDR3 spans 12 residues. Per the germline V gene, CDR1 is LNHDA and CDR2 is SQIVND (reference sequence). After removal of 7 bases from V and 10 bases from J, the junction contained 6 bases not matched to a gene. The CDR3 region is CASIKGQGRAFF. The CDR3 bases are TGTGCCAGTATCAAGGGACAGGGGCGAGCTTTCTTT.

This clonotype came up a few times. The CDR3 DNA reads as TGTGCCAGCAGTTCCACAGGGGTCGGCAATCAGCCCCAGCATTTT. Amino acids: CASSSTGVGNQPQHF. This sequence joins TRBV28 and TRBJ1-5, with TRBD1 matching over 7 bases. The trim removed 4 bases at V and 2 bases at J, leaving 5 bases unmatched. Germline V gene lookup returns CDR1 MDHEN and CDR2 SYDVKM. The CDR3 extends over 15 amino acids.

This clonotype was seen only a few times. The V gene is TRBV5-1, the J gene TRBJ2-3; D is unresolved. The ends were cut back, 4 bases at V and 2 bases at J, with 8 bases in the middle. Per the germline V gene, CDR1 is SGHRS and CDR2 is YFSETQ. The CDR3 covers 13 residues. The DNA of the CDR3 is TGCGCCAGCAGCCACACAGTCACAGATACGCAGTATTTT. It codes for CASSHTVTDTQYF.

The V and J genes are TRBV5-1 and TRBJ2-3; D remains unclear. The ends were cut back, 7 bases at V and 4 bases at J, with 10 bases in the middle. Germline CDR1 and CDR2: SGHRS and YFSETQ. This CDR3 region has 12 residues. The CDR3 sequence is CASVCIPDTQYF. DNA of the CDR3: TGCGCCAGCGTTTGTATTCCAGATACGCAGTATTTT.